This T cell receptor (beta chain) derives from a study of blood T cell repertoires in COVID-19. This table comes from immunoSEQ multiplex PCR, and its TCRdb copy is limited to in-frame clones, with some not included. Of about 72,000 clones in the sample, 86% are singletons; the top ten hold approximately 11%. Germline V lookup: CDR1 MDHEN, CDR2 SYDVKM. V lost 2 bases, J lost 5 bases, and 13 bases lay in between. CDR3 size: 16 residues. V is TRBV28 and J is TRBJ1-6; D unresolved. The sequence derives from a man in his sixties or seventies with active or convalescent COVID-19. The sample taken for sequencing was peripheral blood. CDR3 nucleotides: TGTGCCAGCAGTTTAGAGACTACGGGAAATAATTCACCCCTCCACTTT. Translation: CASSLETTGNNSPLHF.